One and the same sample provided the 21 T cell receptor beta chains below, sequenced in a study of blood T cell repertoires in COVID-19. Repertoires were generated with immunoSEQ multiplex PCR, while TCRdb's copy carries only in-frame clones and drops some. This sample has roughly 97,000 clones, with about 90% found just once. Sequenced sample: peripheral blood. The receptors derive from a man in his fifties or sixties with acute or convalescent COVID-19.

The chain couples TRBV28 to TRBJ2-7, with 7 positions matching TRBD1. Losses at the gene ends were 5 bases for V and 3 bases for J; bases not matched to a gene: 10. The germline V gene has CDR1 MDHEN and CDR2 SYDVKM. The CDR3 is 15 amino acids. The CDR3 DNA reads as TGTGCCAGCAGTCACCGACAGGGAATAGTCTACGAGCAGTACTTC. It codes for CASSHRQGIVYEQYF.

This clone was seen just once. The chain couples TRBV24-1 to TRBJ2-1; 9 bases line up with TRBD1. V was pared by 3 bases and J by 7 bases, with 9 bases of the junction left unmatched. In germline, CDR1 is KGHDR, CDR2 SFDVKD. There are 16 residues in the CDR3. Here the CDR3 DNA reads TGTGCCACCAGTGATGCGTCGGGACAGGGCCTAAATGAGCAGTTCTTC. Amino acid sequence: CATSDASGQGLNEQFF.

The CDR3 reads CASRLGQGALNEQFF. The CDR3 DNA is TGTGCCAGCAGGCTGGGACAGGGGGCATTGAATGAGCAGTTCTTC. The chain couples TRBV28 to TRBJ2-1; TRBD1 aligns across 12 bases. CDR1 is MDHEN, CDR2 SYDVKM, per germline. Germline trimming cut 6 bases from V and 7 bases from J; bases unmatched to any gene: 7. The CDR3 consists of 15 residues.

The CDR3 reads CASSQAGQPQHF. The CDR3 DNA is TGTGCCAGCAGCCAGGCGGGACAGCCCCAGCATTTT. V and J are TRBV3-1 (or the pseudogene TRBV3-2) and TRBJ1-5; D not resolved. V lost 3 bases and J 7 bases, leaving 7 bases between the germline ends. Germline assignment: CDR1 LGHDT and CDR2 YNNKEL (reference sequence). The length of the CDR3 is 12 residues.

The chain is built from TRBV19 and TRBJ2-3; 8 nucleotides line up with TRBD2. Germline CDR1 LNHDA, CDR2 SQIVND (reference sequence). Germline trimming cut 2 bases from V and 4 bases from J; bases unmatched to any gene: 8. CDR3 length: 16 residues. In nucleotides, the CDR3 is TGTGCCAGTAGTATACGTCCAGCGGGAGCGGCAGATACGCAGTATTTT. This sequence encodes CASSIRPAGAADTQYF.

V is TRBV2 and J is TRBJ1-2; D is unresolved. This CDR3 is 12 amino acids long. V was pared by 10 bases and J by 6 bases, with 15 bases between. Germline loops: CDR1 SNHLY, CDR2 FYNNEI. The chain's CDR3 is CATPAGEDGYTF. The CDR3 DNA sequence: TGTGCCACCCCCGCCGGGGAGGATGGCTACACCTTC. Supplemented by reference TRBV2 and TRBJ1-2, the full variable domain reads EPEVTQTPSHQVTQMGQEVILRCVPISNHLYFYWYRQILGQKVEFLVSFYNNEISEKSEIFDDQFSVERPDGSNFTLKIRSTKLEDSAMYFCATPAGEDGYTFGSGTRLTVV.

The chain couples TRBV19 to TRBJ2-5; TRBD2 matches at 14 bases. Trimming cost V 5 bases and J 5 bases; bases outside gene matches: 7. The germline V gene encodes CDR1 LNHDA and CDR2 SQIVND (reference sequence). The CDR3 is 16 amino acids. CDR3 nucleotide sequence: TGTGCCAGTAGTCCGGGACTAGCGGGAGTAGAGGAGACCCAGTACTTC. This gives the protein CASSPGLAGVEETQYF.

The rearrangement joins TRBV18 to TRBJ2-7, with TRBD1 identical over 7 bases. The CDR3 extends over 14 amino acids. Germline CDR1 reads KGHSH; CDR2 reads LQKENI. Trimming cost V 3 bases and J 4 bases; bases outside gene matches: 6. The DNA for the CDR3 is TGTGCCAGCTCACCCCTCGGGACAGAGTACGAGCAGTACTTC. Residues: CASSPLGTEYEQYF. Together with reference TRBV18 and TRBJ2-7, the CDR3 gives the full variable domain: NAGVMQNPRHLVRRRGQEARLRCSPMKGHSHVYWYRQLPEEGLKFMVYLQKENIIDESGMPKERFSAEFPKEGPSILRIQQVVRGDSAAYFCASSPLGTEYEQYFGPGTRLTVT.

The V gene is TRBV3-1 (or the pseudogene TRBV3-2), the J gene TRBJ2-7, with D possibly being TRBD1 (6 bases). Germline V CDR1 and CDR2: LGHDT, YNNKEL (reference sequence). This CDR3 contains 14 residues. V shed 4 bases and J shed 6 bases, with 16 bases lying between them. CDR3 DNA: TGTGCCAGCAGCCCGGGGACAATTAGGACCGAGCAGTACTTC. It translates to CASSPGTIRTEQYF.

The table lists this clone with a few counts. The gene calls are TRBV7-9 and TRBJ2-1; D is unresolved. V lost 6 bases and J lost 7, with 10 bases in between. CDR3 size: 12 residues. Looked up from germline, CDR1 is SEHNR and CDR2 is FQNEAQ (reference sequence). The CDR3 nucleotides are TGTGCCAGCAGTTTGTCCGGGAATGAGCAGTTCTTC. Its protein product is CASSLSGNEQFF.

J is TRBJ2-3 and V is TRBV4-1; D call uncertain. Germline V gene data show CDR1 as MGHRA and CDR2 as YSYEKL. The CDR3 consists of 14 residues. The V and J ends lost 1 base and 4 bases respectively, with 9 bases between them. The CDR3 reads CASSQAALPDTQYF. The DNA of the CDR3 is TGCGCCAGCAGCCAAGCGGCACTACCAGATACGCAGTATTTT.

The chain combines TRBV2 with TRBJ1-1; TRBD1 is a possible D gene (5 bases). CDR1 and CDR2 (germline): SNHLY, FYNNEI. The CDR3 sequence is 11 residues long. The V end lost 4 bases, the J end lost 9 bases, and 9 bases lay between the germline ends. The CDR3 region is CASSGQTQAFF. As DNA, the CDR3 is TGTGCCAGCAGTGGACAGACTCAAGCTTTCTTT.

The rearrangement uses TRBV24-1 and TRBJ2-5; the D gene is possibly TRBD1 (6 bases). The germline gives CDR1 KGHDR, CDR2 SFDVKD. Trimming removed 12 bases from V and 5 bases from J, with 21 bases in between. The CDR3 totals 14 residues. The CDR3 nucleotides are TGTGCCGTCTCCCCCGGGACAACTTATGAGACCCAGTACTTC. It is translated as CAVSPGTTYETQYF.

The chain uses TRBV7-6 and TRBJ1-1; the D is unclear. CDR3 length equals 11 residues. Trimming cost V 4 bases and J 3 bases, with 3 bases left between them. Germline CDR1 SGHVS, CDR2 FNYEAQ. The CDR3 region is CASSWHTEAFF. The CDR3 nucleotides are TGTGCCAGCAGCTGGCACACTGAAGCTTTCTTT. The variable domain in full, completed from reference TRBV7-6 and TRBJ1-1, reads GAGVSQSPRYKVTKRGQDVALRCDPISGHVSLYWYRQALGQGPEFLTYFNYEAQQDKSGLPNDRFSAERPEGSISTLTIQRTEQRDSAMYRCASSWHTEAFFGQGTRLTVV.

The V and J genes are TRBV19 and TRBJ1-2; possible D gene TRBD1, 6 bases. Between the trimmed V and J ends, which lost 4 bases and 4 bases, there was a span of 13 bases. The CDR3 runs 14 residues. Germline V gene sequence: CDR1 LNHDA, CDR2 SQIVND (reference sequence). Here the CDR3 reads CASSTTGALYGYTF. The CDR3 DNA sequence: TGTGCCAGTAGTACGACAGGAGCACTCTATGGCTACACCTTC. The complete variable domain, with remaining parts taken from reference TRBV19 and TRBJ1-2, reads DGGITQSPKYLFRKEGQNVTLSCEQNLNHDAMYWYRQDPGQGLRLIYYSQIVNDFQKGDIAEGYSVSREKKESFPLTVTSAQKNPTAFYLCASSTTGALYGYTFGSGTRLTVV.

This clone was seen a handful of times. The chain uses TRBV11-2 and TRBJ2-3, with D tentatively TRBD1 (6 bases). The V end was cut by 0 bases, the J end by 4 bases, with 8 bases between. The CDR3 consists of 14 residues. Germline CDR1 reads SGHAT; CDR2 reads FQNNGV. The chain's CDR3 is CASSLDRGADTQYF. CDR3 in DNA: TGTGCCAGCAGCTTAGACAGGGGCGCAGATACGCAGTATTTT.

The chain uses TRBV7-9 and TRBJ2-4, with TRBD2 matching over 9 bases. This CDR3 spans 14 amino acids. Germline V gene sequence: CDR1 SEHNR, CDR2 FQNEAQ (reference sequence). The V gene end was trimmed by 2 bases and the J gene end by 6 bases; junction bases not matched to a gene: 2. As DNA, the CDR3 is TGTGCCAGCAGCTTAACGCGGGAGGGAAACATTCAGTACTTC. This sequence encodes CASSLTREGNIQYF.

V and J are TRBV10-3 and TRBJ2-7, with 11 positions matching TRBD2. Per germline, CDR1 ENHRY and CDR2 SYGVKD. The CDR3 totals 15 residues. The J segment lost 2 bases and the V segment lost 3 bases, leaving 3 bases of the junction unmatched. CDR3 loop: CAISDGSGRAYEQYF. The DNA of the CDR3 is TGTGCCATCAGTGATGGTAGCGGGAGGGCCTACGAGCAGTACTTC.

The chain employs TRBV28 and TRBJ2-7; D uncertain. This CDR3 spans 12 amino acids. Germline assignment: CDR1 MDHEN and CDR2 SYDVKM. V dropped 3 bases and J dropped 5 bases, with 8 bases sitting between them. The CDR3 DNA reads as TGTGCCAGCAGTTTTATCCTTAACGAGCAGTACTTC. Residues: CASSFILNEQYF.

This chain connects TRBV6-5 to TRBJ2-6, with TRBD2 matching over 7 bases. V lost 7 bases, J lost 2 bases, and 5 bases stayed unmatched. This CDR3 spans 15 amino acids. Germline V gene data show CDR1 as MNHEY and CDR2 as SVGAGI. In DNA, the CDR3 is TGTGCCAGCACCGAAAGCGGGACTGGGGCCAACGTCCTGACTTTC. It yields the protein CASTESGTGANVLTF.

This chain joins TRBV6-1 and TRBJ2-5, with D possibly TRBD1 on 6 matching bases. V lost 3 bases to trimming and J lost 3 bases, with 11 bases between them. This CDR3 has 14 amino acids. The germline gives CDR1 MNHNS, CDR2 SASEGT. CDR3 nucleotide sequence: TGTGCCAGCAGTGATTGGGGGCGCAAAGAGACCCAGTACTTC. Translated, it gives CASSDWGRKETQYF.